One and the same sample provided the 21 T cell receptor beta chains below, sequenced in a study of T cells in Graves' hyperthyroidism and ophthalmopathy. Authors of the study amplified TCR beta CDR3 regions from RNA transcripts. The HTBI primer set served for first-round RT-PCR of the TCR CDR3. TCRdb reprocessed the multiplex PCR reads via MiXCR and lists one record per CDR3 protein. The table includes about 480,000 distinct CDR3 sequences, roughly an eighth detected once. The sample comprised blood. These receptors all stem from a woman under 30 with Graves' hyperthyroidism.

This clonotype was observed at least ten times. The chain carries TRBV30 and TRBJ1-4; 8 bases align to TRBD1. The CDR3 runs to 13 residues. The trim removed 7 bases at V and 2 bases at J, leaving 3 bases unmatched. Germline V gives CDR1 GTSNPN, CDR2 SVGIG (reference sequence). This CDR3 reads CALQGETNEKLFF. The DNA for the CDR3 is TGTGCCTTACAGGGGGAGACTAATGAAAAACTGTTTTTT.

This clonotype was recorded many times. This chain links TRBV13 with TRBJ2-7; 9 positions agree with TRBD2. The V segment lost 1 base and the J segment 4 bases; nucleotides outside the gene matches: 5. This CDR3 region has 15 residues. Germline CDR1 is PRHDT and CDR2 is FYEKMQ (reference sequence). CDR3 in amino acids: CASSLVAGEVYEQYV. The CDR3 DNA follows: TGTGCCAGCAGCTTAGTAGCGGGAGAAGTTTACGAGCAGTACGTC.

The table lists this clonotype with many counts. The chain combines TRBV7-9 with TRBJ2-7; 7 nucleotides agree with TRBD1. Germline assignment: CDR1 SEHNR and CDR2 FQNEAQ (reference sequence). The CDR3 loop spans 14 amino acids. With V trimmed by 5 bases and J by 0 bases, 4 bases remained unmatched. The CDR3 nucleotides read TGTGCCAGCAGCCCCGACAGGGCCTCCTACGAGCAGTACGTC. This translates into CASSPDRASYEQYV.

This clonotype has at least ten counts. The genes are TRBV24-1 and TRBJ2-3; 9 nucleotides agree with TRBD2. Losses at the gene ends were 4 bases for V and 3 bases for J; bases not matched to a gene: 10. The CDR3 spans 17 residues. Germline V gene lookup returns CDR1 KGHDR and CDR2 SFDVKD. This CDR3 is CATSEARGREGTDTQYF. The CDR3 DNA follows: TGTGCCACCAGTGAGGCCCGAGGGCGGGAGGGGACAGATACGCAGTATTTT.

There are many counts of this clonotype. The chain couples TRBV20-1 to TRBJ2-1; D is undetermined. Deletions cut 2 bases from V and 9 bases from J, with 5 bases between. The CDR3 length is 10 residues. Looked up from germline, CDR1 is DFQATT and CDR2 is SNEGSKA (reference sequence). The CDR3 DNA reads as TGCAGTGCTAGATATGGTGAGCAGTTCTTC. It is translated as CSARYGEQFF.

Ten or more counts support this clonotype. The chain uses TRBV12-3 or TRBV12-4 and TRBJ1-4; 8 bases are shared with TRBD1. This CDR3 region has 15 residues. Losses at the gene ends were 6 bases for V and 8 bases for J; bases not matched to a gene: 11. The CDR3 region has the DNA TGTGCCAGCAGCCCCGCGGACAGGGATGGCGAAAAACTGTTTTTT. Translated: CASSPADRDGEKLFF.

The V and J genes are TRBV7-2 and TRBJ2-5, with a weak D call TRBD1 (6 bases). The CDR3 is made up of 18 amino acids. CDR1 and CDR2 from the germline V gene are SGHTA and FQGNSA. Trimming pared 0 bases from V and 5 bases from J, leaving 22 bases between. CDR3 nucleotides: TGTGCCAGCAGCTTAGCGCCCCGAGGGGGAGATTGGGGGGAGACCCAGTACTTC. This translates into CASSLAPRGGDWGETQYF.

This clonotype showed up many times. The chain employs TRBV2 and TRBJ2-1; 9 bases fit TRBD1. Germline V CDR1 and CDR2: SNHLY, FYNNEI. Trimming at V came to 0 bases and at J to 9 bases, leaving 9 bases not matched to a gene. The CDR3 is 16 residues long. In DNA, the CDR3 is TGTGCCAGCAGTGAAGCGGGAGACAGGGGGGGAGGTGAGCAGTTCTTC. Its protein product is CASSEAGDRGGGEQFF.

This clonotype occurred many times. J is TRBJ2-7 and V is TRBV18; D perhaps matches TRBD1 (5 bases). This CDR3 is built from 13 residues. Germline V lookup: CDR1 KGHSH, CDR2 LQKENI. Trimming stripped 2 bases from V and 6 bases from J, with 11 bases between. In nucleotides, the CDR3 is TGTGCCAGCTCACCAGGCAGGGCACGCGAGCAGTACGTC. Its translation: CASSPGRAREQYV.

This clonotype was found many times. The chain recombines TRBV11-1 with TRBJ2-7; possible D gene TRBD2, 6 bases. Germline V gives CDR1 SGHAT, CDR2 FQDESV (reference sequence). V lost 3 bases and J lost 5, with 14 bases in between. The CDR3 length is 14 residues. CDR3 nucleotides: TGTGCCAGCAGCTTTGGGGGGTTCGATGACGAGCAGTACGTC. Protein sequence: CASSFGGFDDEQYV.

This clonotype was seen at least ten times. The chain employs TRBV20-1 and TRBJ2-3; TRBD2 agrees at 7 bases. Trimming at V came to 6 bases and at J to 0 bases, leaving 12 bases not matched to a gene. Germline CDR1 and CDR2: DFQATT and SNEGSKA (reference sequence). The CDR3 has 16 residues. The CDR3 reads CSALPLLATSTDTQYF. CDR3 in DNA: TGCAGTGCCCTGCCCCTACTAGCGACTAGCACAGATACGCAGTATTTT.

This clonotype was counted at least ten times. V gene TRBV3-1 combines with J gene TRBJ1-5; 8 bases line up with TRBD1. The ends lost 1 base at V and 5 bases at J; junction bases unmatched: 4. The CDR3 has 15 amino acids. The germline gives CDR1 LGHDT, CDR2 YNNKEL (reference sequence). CDR3 DNA sequence: TGTGCCAGCAGCCAAGGGACAGGGTTGTATCAGCCCCAGCATTTT. Translating it yields CASSQGTGLYQPQHF. Full variable domain (rest looked up from reference TRBV3-1 and TRBJ1-5): DTAVSQTPKYLVTQMGNDKSIKCEQNLGHDTMYWYKQDSKKFLKIMFSYNNKELIINETVPNRFSPKSPDKAHLNLHINSLELGDSAVYFCASSQGTGLYQPQHFGDGTRLSIL.

This clonotype was recorded a few times. V gene TRBV7-9 combines with J gene TRBJ2-1, with 10 bases fitting TRBD1. V was pared by 8 bases and J by 9 bases, with 13 bases of the junction left unmatched. The germline V gene has CDR1 SEHNR and CDR2 FQNEAQ (reference sequence). The CDR3 runs to 15 residues. CDR3 coding DNA: TGTGCCAGCCAATTGACAGGGGGCGGATCGAGTGAGCAGTTCTTC. Translating gives CASQLTGGGSSEQFF.

The V gene is TRBV19, the J gene TRBJ1-3; D is perhaps TRBD1 (5 bases). The CDR3 consists of 12 residues. V was shortened by 10 bases and J by 4 bases, with 11 bases between the two germline ends. Germline assignment: CDR1 LNHDA and CDR2 SQIVND (reference sequence). DNA of the CDR3: TGTGCCACTGCAGGGTCGGGAAACACCATATATTTT. Protein: CATAGSGNTIYF.

A few counts support this clonotype. The J gene is TRBJ2-5, the V gene TRBV19, with 12 bases matching TRBD2. CDR1 and CDR2 from the germline V gene are LNHDA and SQIVND (reference sequence). The CDR3 runs 16 residues. Unmatched junction bases numbered 3, after V lost 1 base and J lost 3 bases. The CDR3: CASSIGASGGEETQYF. The CDR3 DNA reads as TGTGCCAGTAGTATAGGGGCTAGCGGGGGGGAAGAGACCCAGTACTTC. Combining the CDR3 with reference TRBV19 and TRBJ2-5 gives the whole variable domain DGGITQSPKYLFRKEGQNVTLSCEQNLNHDAMYWYRQDPGQGLRLIYYSQIVNDFQKGDIAEGYSVSREKKESFPLTVTSAQKNPTAFYLCASSIGASGGEETQYFGPGTRLLVL.

This clonotype was recorded at least ten times. The chain combines TRBV6-4 with TRBJ1-2; no clear D. There are 15 residues in the CDR3. V was trimmed by 0 bases and J by 4 bases, leaving 12 bases between them. Germline CDR1 is MRHNA and CDR2 is SNTAGT. The CDR3 reads CASSDSPRKAYGYTF. The CDR3 region has the DNA TGTGCCAGCAGTGACTCGCCGAGGAAGGCCTATGGCTACACCTTC.

This clonotype was seen just once. The rearrangement links TRBV6-2 or TRBV6-3 to TRBJ2-3, with 8 bases identical to TRBD1. Germline assignment: CDR1 MNHEY and CDR2 SVGEGT. This CDR3 is built from 15 residues. The J segment lost 2 bases and the V segment lost 6 bases, leaving 7 bases of the junction unmatched. This CDR3 is CASSRQGTFTDTQYF. The CDR3 nucleotides read TGTGCCAGCAGCCGACAGGGGACCTTCACAGATACGCAGTATTTT.

This clonotype was picked up many times. V usage is TRBV7-2 and J usage is TRBJ1-2; weak D call: TRBD1 (6 bases). The CDR3 has 13 amino acids. V lost 6 bases and J lost 4, with 12 bases in between. Per the germline V gene, CDR1 is SGHTA and CDR2 is FQGNSA. The CDR3 reads CASSSDRRYGYTF. CDR3 coding DNA: TGTGCCAGCAGTTCGGACAGACGCTATGGCTACACCTTC. The complete variable domain, with remaining parts taken from reference TRBV7-2 and TRBJ1-2, reads GAGVSQSPSNKVTEKGKDVELRCDPISGHTALYWYRQSLGQGLEFLIYFQGNSAPDKSGLPSDRFSAERTGGSVSTLTIQRTQQEDSAVYLCASSSDRRYGYTFGSGTRLTVV.

This clonotype was seen repeatedly, ten times or more. The rearrangement links TRBV6-1 to TRBJ1-5; TRBD1 aligns across 7 bases. In germline, CDR1 is MNHNS, CDR2 SASEGT. V was pared by 5 bases and J by 3 bases, with 13 bases of the junction left unmatched. The CDR3 length is 17 residues. CDR3 nucleotides: TGTGCCAGCAGTCGTTTCTACAGGGGCGCAGACAATCAGCCCCAGCATTTT. It encodes CASSRFYRGADNQPQHF.

This clonotype was found many times. This chain links TRBV30 with TRBJ1-2, with a weak D call TRBD1 (5 bases). Trimming left V 4 bases short and J 3 bases short, with 15 bases between. CDR3 length: 14 residues. Looked up from germline, CDR1 is GTSNPN and CDR2 is SVGIG (reference sequence). CDR3 loop: CAWTRTRVDYGYTF. Here the CDR3 DNA reads TGTGCCTGGACTCGGACAAGGGTGGACTATGGCTACACCTTC.

Remarks on this clonotype: A much larger clonotype is one base distant, so this may be a read error. The genes are TRBV27 and TRBJ1-4; 7 bases fit TRBD1. Looked up from germline, CDR1 is MNHEY and CDR2 is SMNVEV (reference sequence). J lost 3 bases, V lost 4 bases, and 5 bases had no gene match. The length of the CDR3 is 15 residues. The CDR3 DNA is TGTGCCAGCAGTTCCACAGGGGTGCCTAATGAAAAACTGTTTTTT. Its protein is CASSSTGVPNEKLFF.